Below, 12 T cell receptor beta chains from the same sample are listed, as sequenced in a study of molecular identifiers for immune sequencing clone quantification. TCRdb recomputed calls from the PCR reads with MiXCR, one row per CDR3 protein. The table records some 680,000 distinct CDR3 sequences, about 25% of them present only once. Sequencing input: naive CD8+ T cells from blood, with Jurkat cell RNA spiked in. Regarding subset: FACS-sorted CD8+CD4-CCR7+CD45RA+ naive T cells. These receptors all stem from a human donor in good health. Some libraries in this study had Jurkat cell RNA spiked in.

There are a few counts of this clonotype. The chain recombines TRBV27 with TRBJ2-7; D is uncertain. CDR1 MNHEY and CDR2 SMNVEV come from the germline V gene (reference sequence). The CDR3 sequence is 14 residues long. The V and J ends lost 2 bases and 1 base respectively, with 9 bases between them. CDR3 in DNA: TGTGCCAGCAGTTTAGCCCAGATGTCCTACGAGCAGTACTTC. It specifies CASSLAQMSYEQYF.

Points on this clonotype: With a much larger clone just one base away, this may be a read error. The rearrangement uses TRBV29-1 and TRBJ1-4; 7 nucleotides match TRBD1. Germline CDR1 SQVTM, CDR2 ANQGSEA. This CDR3 has 15 amino acids. CDR3 in DNA: TGCAGCGTTCCAGCCGGGACAGCAACTAATGAAGAACTGTTTTTT. Translation: CSVPAGTATNEELFF.

As concerns this clonotype: A much larger clone lies one base from this, so it may be a read error. This sequence joins TRBV20-1 and TRBJ2-4; 8 nucleotides match TRBD1. Germline V gene lookup returns CDR1 DFQATT and CDR2 SNEGSKA (reference sequence). The CDR3 spans 14 residues. CDR3 DNA: TGCAGTGCTTTTCAGGGGGCATTAAAAACCATTCAGTACTTC. Translation: CSAFQGALKTIQYF.

This clonotype was observed at least ten times. This chain connects TRBV7-9 to TRBJ1-1; TRBD1 matches at 11 bases. CDR1 is SEHNR, CDR2 FQNEAQ, per germline (reference sequence). V was clipped by 4 bases and J by 10 bases; unmatched bases: 2. This CDR3 region has 12 residues. The CDR3 DNA reads TGTGCCAGCAGCTCAGGACAGGGGGCAGCTTTCTTT. Protein product: CASSSGQGAAFF. Combining the CDR3 with reference TRBV7-9 and TRBJ1-1 gives the whole variable domain DTGVSQNPRHKITKRGQNVTFRCDPISEHNRLYWYRQTLGQGPEFLTYFQNEAQLEKSRLLSDRFSAERPKGSFSTLEIQRTEQGDSAMYLCASSSGQGAAFFGQGTRLTVV.

This clonotype has more than one count but fewer than ten. The chain joins TRBV19 to TRBJ2-3; 11 nucleotides align to TRBD2. The CDR3 spans 15 residues. Looked up from germline, CDR1 is LNHDA and CDR2 is SQIVND (reference sequence). V was pared by 6 bases and J by 4 bases, with 6 bases of the junction left unmatched. The CDR3 loop is CASRLTSGASDTQYF. For the CDR3, the DNA is TGTGCCAGTAGACTGACTAGCGGGGCCTCAGATACGCAGTATTTT.

The rearrangement uses TRBV4-3 and TRBJ2-7; 10 bases fit TRBD2. This CDR3 comprises 16 residues. Germline V gene sequence: CDR1 LGHNA, CDR2 YSLEER. After removal of 0 bases from V and 4 bases from J, the junction contained 6 bases not matched to a gene. The CDR3: CASSQDLPSGSYEQYF. The CDR3 DNA reads as TGCGCCAGCAGCCAAGATTTGCCTAGCGGGAGTTACGAGCAGTACTTC.

This chain uses TRBV4-3 with TRBJ1-5, with a weak D call TRBD1 (5 bases). The germline gives CDR1 LGHNA, CDR2 YSLEER. The CDR3 consists of 15 residues. Trimming took 0 bases from V and 11 from J, leaving 17 bases between them. CDR3 coding DNA: TGCGCCAGCAGCCAAGACCGGGACTCCGATGGCGCCCAGCATTTT. Translation: CASSQDRDSDGAQHF.

This clonotype was observed at least ten times. The V gene is TRBV6-1, the J gene TRBJ2-7; a weak D match, TRBD1 (6 bases). Germline lookup yields CDR1 MNHNS and CDR2 SASEGT. The CDR3 has 15 amino acids. V lost 6 bases and J lost 2, with 17 bases in between. This CDR3 is CASSPPWTEAYEQYF. The CDR3 nucleotides are TGTGCCAGCAGCCCCCCTTGGACAGAAGCCTACGAGCAGTACTTC.

This clonotype was counted only a few times. The J gene is TRBJ2-6, the V gene TRBV4-3, with D possibly TRBD2 on 5 matching bases. V gave up 0 bases and J gave up 3 bases, with 12 bases separating them. This CDR3 comprises 17 residues. The germline CDR1 and CDR2 sequences are LGHNA and YSLEER. CDR3 sequence: CASSQDLPGIGANVLTF. The CDR3 nucleotides read TGCGCCAGCAGCCAAGATCTTCCGGGAATTGGGGCCAACGTCCTGACTTTC.

This clonotype was seen repeatedly, ten times or more. V gene TRBV28 combines with J gene TRBJ1-5, with 11 bases that match TRBD1. CDR3 length equals 15 residues. V shed 5 bases and J 6 bases; nucleotides not matched to a gene: 6. From germline, CDR1 is MDHEN and CDR2 SYDVKM. Written as DNA, the CDR3 is TGTGCCAGCAGTACGGGACAGGGGGATGTTCAGCCCCAGCATTTT. Amino acid sequence: CASSTGQGDVQPQHF.

V is TRBV7-9 and J is TRBJ1-4; 9 positions agree with TRBD1. This CDR3 is built from 18 residues. The V and J ends lost 4 bases and 0 bases, in that order; junction bases with no gene match: 9. Germline CDR1 SEHNR, CDR2 FQNEAQ (reference sequence). The DNA of the CDR3 is TGTGCCAGCAGCTCATTACAGGGGGCTCCGGCAACTAATGAAAAACTGTTTTTT. Amino acids: CASSSLQGAPATNEKLFF.

The chain couples TRBV14 to TRBJ2-1; 9 bases fit TRBD1. Trimming removed 2 bases from V and 7 bases from J; junction bases left unmatched: 3. From germline, CDR1 is SGHDN and CDR2 FVKESK. This CDR3 contains 14 residues. The CDR3 DNA reads TGTGCCAGCAGCCAACCCGGGACAGGGAATGAGCAGTTCTTC. Its protein is CASSQPGTGNEQFF. The full variable domain, completed using reference TRBV14 and TRBJ2-1, is EAGVTQFPSHSVIEKGQTVTLRCDPISGHDNLYWYRRVMGKEIKFLLHFVKESKQDESGMPNNRFLAERTGGTYSTLKVQPAELEDSGVYFCASSQPGTGNEQFFGPGTRLTVL.